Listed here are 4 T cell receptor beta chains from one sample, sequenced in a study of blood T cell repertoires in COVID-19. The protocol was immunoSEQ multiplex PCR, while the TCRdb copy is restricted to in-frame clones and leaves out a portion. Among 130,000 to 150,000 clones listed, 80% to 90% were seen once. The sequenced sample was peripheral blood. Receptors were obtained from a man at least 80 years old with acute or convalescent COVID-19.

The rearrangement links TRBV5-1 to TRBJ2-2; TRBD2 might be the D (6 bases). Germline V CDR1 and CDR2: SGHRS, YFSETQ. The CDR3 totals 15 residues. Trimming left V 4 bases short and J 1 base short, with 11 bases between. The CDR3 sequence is CASSIMGLNTGELFF. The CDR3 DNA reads TGCGCCAGCAGCATTATGGGACTGAACACCGGGGAGCTGTTTTTT.

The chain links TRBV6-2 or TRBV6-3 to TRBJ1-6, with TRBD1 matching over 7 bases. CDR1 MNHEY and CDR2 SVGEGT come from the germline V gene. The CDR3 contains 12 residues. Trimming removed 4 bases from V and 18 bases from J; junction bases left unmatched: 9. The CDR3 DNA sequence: TGTGCCAGCAGTTCCGGAGGGACAGCTGCCCACTTT. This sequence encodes CASSSGGTAAHF.

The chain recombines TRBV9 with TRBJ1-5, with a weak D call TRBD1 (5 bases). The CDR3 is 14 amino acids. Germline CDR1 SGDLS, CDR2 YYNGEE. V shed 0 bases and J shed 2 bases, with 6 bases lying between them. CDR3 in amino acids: CASSVGGGNQPQHF. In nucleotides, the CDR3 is TGTGCCAGCAGCGTAGGGGGGGGCAATCAGCCCCAGCATTTT.

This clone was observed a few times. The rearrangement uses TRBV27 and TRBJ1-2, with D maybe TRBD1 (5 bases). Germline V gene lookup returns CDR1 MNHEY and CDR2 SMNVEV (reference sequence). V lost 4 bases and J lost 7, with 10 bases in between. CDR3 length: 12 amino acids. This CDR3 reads CASSSPGFGYTF. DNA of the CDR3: TGTGCCAGCAGTTCCCCAGGGTTTGGCTACACCTTC.